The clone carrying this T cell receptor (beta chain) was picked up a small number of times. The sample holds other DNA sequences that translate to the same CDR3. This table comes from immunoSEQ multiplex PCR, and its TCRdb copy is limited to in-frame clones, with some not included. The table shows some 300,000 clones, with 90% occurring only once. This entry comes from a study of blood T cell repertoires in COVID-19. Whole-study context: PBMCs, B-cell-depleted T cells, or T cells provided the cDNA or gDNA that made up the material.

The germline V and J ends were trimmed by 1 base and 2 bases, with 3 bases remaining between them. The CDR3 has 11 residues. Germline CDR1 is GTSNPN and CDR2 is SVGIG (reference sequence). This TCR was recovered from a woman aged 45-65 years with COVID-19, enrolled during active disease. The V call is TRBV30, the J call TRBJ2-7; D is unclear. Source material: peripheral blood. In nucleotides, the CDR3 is TGTGCCTGGAGTGCTACCTACGAGCAGTACTTC. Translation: CAWSATYEQYF.